The rows below give T cell receptor beta chains drawn from one sample of a study of tumor-infiltrating lymphocytes in oesophageal squamous cell carcinoma. One entry per CDR3 protein, called by TCRdb with MiXCR from the PCR reads. The sample contains about 24,000 distinct CDR3 sequences, roughly 40% of which appear only once. The material sequenced was esophageal tumor tissue. The receptors stem from a male donor with esophageal squamous cell carcinoma. Both conserved end residues are part of each CDR3. The D gene is left open where the match is weak. Size tells how often a clone was seen (once, few, many) or the class of an expanded clone, and some rows leave it out.

>TRBV7-9|.|TRBJ2-7|few
CASSLGYGRGYEQYF
TGTGCCAGCAGCTTAGGTTATGGCAGGGGCTACGAGCAGTACTTC
>TRBV13|.|TRBJ2-7|.
CASSLKVGSHEQYF
TGTGCCAGCAGCTTAAAAGTAGGCTCCCACGAGCAGTACTTC
>TRBV27|TRBD1|TRBJ2-1|.
CASSLGQVPNEQFF
TGTGCCAGCAGTTTGGGACAGGTACCCAATGAGCAGTTCTTC
>TRBV12-3/TRBV12-4|.|TRBJ2-7|.
CASSSGQTAPYF
TGTGCCAGCAGTTCCGGACAGACCGCGCCGTACTTC
>TRBV20-1|TRBD1|TRBJ2-1|.
CSATRDRGGDEQFF
TGCAGTGCTACCCGGGACAGGGGAGGGGATGAGCAGTTCTTC
>TRBV28|.|TRBJ2-6|.
CASSISGDSGANVLTF
TGTGCCAGCAGTATCTCAGGGGACTCTGGGGCCAACGTCCTGACTTTC
>TRBV7-2|TRBD1|TRBJ2-1|.
CASSRDRDNEQFF
TGTGCCAGCAGCCGGGACAGGGACAATGAGCAGTTCTTC
>TRBV7-3|TRBD1|TRBJ1-3|many
CASRNAPDRGTGNTIYF
TGTGCCAGCAGAAACGCCCCGGACAGGGGGACTGGAAACACCATATATTTT
>TRBV6-1|.|TRBJ2-2|.
CASSYRPPGHLTGELFF
TGTGCCAGCAGTTACCGGCCCCCGGGACACCTCACCGGGGAGCTGTTTTTT
>TRBV6-1|.|TRBJ2-7|many
CASSHRQIYNSPLHF
TGTGCCAGCAGCCACCGACAGATCTATAATTCACCCCTCCACTTC
>TRBV28|.|TRBJ1-5|.
CASTSFGGGQPQHF
TGTGCCAGCACTTCTTTCGGGGGGGGTCAGCCCCAGCATTTT
>TRBV7-6|TRBD2|TRBJ2-5|.
CASSLRTSGEETQYF
TGTGCCAGCAGCCTACGGACTAGCGGTGAAGAGACCCAGTACTTC
>TRBV19|TRBD1|TRBJ2-1|.
CASTETGDHEQFF
TGTGCCAGTACGGAGACAGGGGACCACGAGCAGTTCTTC
>TRBV7-2|.|TRBJ1-3|.
CASSLVARFSHGNTIYF
TGTGCCAGCAGCTTAGTAGCGAGGTTCAGTCATGGAAACACCATATATTTT
>TRBV7-6|.|TRBJ2-5|.
CASSSQGPKETQYF
TGTGCTAGCAGCTCACAGGGACCTAAGGAGACCCAGTACTTC
>TRBV6-1|.|TRBJ2-4|many
CASRAGTLAKNIQYF
TGTGCCAGCAGAGCCGGGACATTAGCCAAAAACATTCAGTACTTC
>TRBV15|TRBD2|TRBJ2-5|few
CATARGEREVETQYF
TGTGCCACCGCAAGAGGAGAGCGGGAGGTAGAGACCCAGTACTTC
>TRBV6-6|.|TRBJ2-1|.
CASSYSPNYYQFF
TGTGCCAGCAGTTACTCGCCCAATTATTATCAGTTCTTC
>TRBV7-2|TRBD1|TRBJ1-4|once
CASSPMTGLTTNEKLFF
TGTGCCAGCAGCCCAATGACAGGGCTTACAACTAATGAAAAACTGTTTTTT
>TRBV7-4|.|TRBJ2-5|.
CASSLRYGDNHQETQYF
TGTGCCAGCAGCTTAAGGTATGGGGACAACCACCAAGAGACCCAGTACTTC
>TRBV11-2|.|TRBJ1-1|few
CAVGRGPFF
TGTGCCGTAGGGCGGGGACCTTTCTTT
>TRBV6-1|TRBD1|TRBJ1-5|few
CASRDPGGRNQPQHF
TGTGCCAGCAGGGACCCAGGGGGCCGCAATCAGCCCCAGCATTTT
>TRBV2|TRBD1|TRBJ1-2|many
CASSRQGSNYGYTF
TGTGCCAGCAGTCGACAGGGATCTAACTATGGCTACACCTTC
>TRBV7-3|.|TRBJ2-1|.
CASSSRGNLGSYNEQFF
TGTGCCAGCAGCTCAAGGGGGAATCTAGGCTCCTACAATGAGCAGTTCTTC
>TRBV11-3|.|TRBJ2-7|many
CASSLGGQSTYEQYF
TGTGCCAGCAGCTTAGGAGGACAGTCCACCTACGAGCAGTACTTC
>TRBV12-5|TRBD2|TRBJ2-3|few
CASGLVLAGGRTDTQYF
TGTGCTAGTGGTTTGGTTCTAGCGGGGGGCCGCACAGATACGCAGTATTTT